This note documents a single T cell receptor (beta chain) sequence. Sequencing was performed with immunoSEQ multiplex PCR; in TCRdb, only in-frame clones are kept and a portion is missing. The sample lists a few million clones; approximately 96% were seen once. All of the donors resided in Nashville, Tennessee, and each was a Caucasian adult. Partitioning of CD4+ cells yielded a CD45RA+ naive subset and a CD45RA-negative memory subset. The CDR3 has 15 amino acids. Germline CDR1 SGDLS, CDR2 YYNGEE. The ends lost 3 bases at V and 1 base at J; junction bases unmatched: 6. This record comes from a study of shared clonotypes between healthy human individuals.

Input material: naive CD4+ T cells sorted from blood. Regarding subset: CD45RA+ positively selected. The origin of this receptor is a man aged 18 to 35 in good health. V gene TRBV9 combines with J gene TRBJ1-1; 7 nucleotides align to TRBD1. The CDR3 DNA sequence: TGTGCCAGCAGCGCAACAGGGGCACCGAACACTGAAGCTTTCTTT. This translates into CASSATGAPNTEAFF.